The 5 T cell receptor beta chains in this list originate from one sample, sequenced in a study of blood T cells in healthy people across ages. PCR was performed a second time for about 7 to 11 cycles using a sample-barcoded 5' primer and a J-beta primer mix. TCRdb fed the 5' RACE reads into MiXCR, producing one record per CDR3 protein. The sample has hundreds of thousands of distinct CDR3 sequences, more than 25% seen once. These data were also filed under a second study, of T cells of mothers and their children.

The sample comprised blood. The receptors come from a boy aged 10-17 years in good health.

Remarks on this clonotype: Lacking the conserved final phenylalanine or tryptophan, this CDR3 likely reflects a read error. This chain uses TRBV7-6 with TRBJ1-3; D may be TRBD1 (5 bases). Germline lookup yields CDR1 SGHVS and CDR2 FNYEAQ. This CDR3 is 16 amino acids long. V dropped 4 bases and J dropped 0 bases, with 13 bases sitting between them. The CDR3 sequence: CASSSGTLSSGNTIYL. CDR3 DNA: TGTGCCAGCAGCTCCGGGACTCTCAGCTCTGGAAACACCATATATCTT.

The rearrangement links TRBV5-1 to TRBJ2-3; 9 bases are a match to TRBD1. The CDR3 is made up of 14 amino acids. J gave up 5 bases and V 4 bases, and 5 bases lay outside the gene matches. Looked up from germline, CDR1 is SGHRS and CDR2 is YFSETQ. The CDR3 nucleotides are TGCGCCAGCAGCGGAGGGACAGGGTTAGATACGCAGTATTTT. Translated, it gives CASSGGTGLDTQYF.

This rearrangement joins TRBV20-1 to TRBJ1-5; D gene unclear. From germline, CDR1 is DFQATT and CDR2 SNEGSKA (reference sequence). This CDR3 comprises 13 residues. V lost 1 base and J lost 7, with 11 bases in between. The CDR3 protein is CSARGERRQPQHF. The CDR3, as DNA: TGCAGTGCTAGAGGGGAAAGGAGACAGCCCCAGCATTTT.

The sample holds a few counts of this clonotype. The chain employs TRBV7-9 and TRBJ2-1, with no clear D. Near its end, the DNA agrees better with TRBJ2-7, so the J call may be wrong. This CDR3 comprises 13 residues. Germline CDR1 and CDR2: SEHNR and FQNEAQ (reference sequence). The CDR3 region has the DNA TGTGCCAGCAGCCCCCGGGCATCCTACGAGCAGTACTTC. Translating it yields CASSPRASYEQYF.

The V call is TRBV2, the J call TRBJ2-7, with TRBD2 as a possible D gene (5 bases). This CDR3 contains 14 residues. Trimming left V 4 bases short and J 0 bases short, with 10 bases between. CDR1 and CDR2 from the germline V gene are SNHLY and FYNNEI. The CDR3 loop is CASSGGYSSYEQYF. The CDR3 nucleotides are TGTGCCAGCAGTGGAGGGTATAGCTCCTACGAGCAGTACTTC.